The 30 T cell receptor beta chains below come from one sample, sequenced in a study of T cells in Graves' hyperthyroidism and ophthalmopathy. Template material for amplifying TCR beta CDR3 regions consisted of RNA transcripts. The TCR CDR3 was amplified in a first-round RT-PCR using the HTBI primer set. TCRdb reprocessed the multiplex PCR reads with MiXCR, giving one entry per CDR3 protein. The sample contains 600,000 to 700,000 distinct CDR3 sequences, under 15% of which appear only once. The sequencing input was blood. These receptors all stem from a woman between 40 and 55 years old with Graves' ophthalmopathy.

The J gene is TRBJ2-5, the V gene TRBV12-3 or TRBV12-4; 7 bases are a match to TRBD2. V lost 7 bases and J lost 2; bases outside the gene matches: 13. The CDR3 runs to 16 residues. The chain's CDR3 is CASTAFDQRGQETQYF. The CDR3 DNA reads TGTGCCAGCACCGCCTTTGACCAGCGGGGACAAGAGACCCAGTACTTC.

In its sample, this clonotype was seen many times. In nucleotides, the CDR3 is TGTGCCAGCACCGTCGGAGGCGGCGGCAATCAGCCCCAGCATTTT. Protein sequence: CASTVGGGGNQPQHF. J is TRBJ1-5 and V is TRBV2; D is unresolved. Germline V lookup: CDR1 SNHLY, CDR2 FYNNEI. This CDR3 region has 15 residues. Trimming took 7 bases from V and 2 from J, leaving 15 bases between them.

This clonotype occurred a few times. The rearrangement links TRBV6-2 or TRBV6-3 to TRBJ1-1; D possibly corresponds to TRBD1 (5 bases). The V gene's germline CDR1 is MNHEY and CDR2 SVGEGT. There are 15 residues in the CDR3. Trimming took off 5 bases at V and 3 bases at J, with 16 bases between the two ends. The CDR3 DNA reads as TGTGCCAGCAGTGACCTTTCGGGGGTTGACACTGAAGCTTTCTTT. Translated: CASSDLSGVDTEAFF.

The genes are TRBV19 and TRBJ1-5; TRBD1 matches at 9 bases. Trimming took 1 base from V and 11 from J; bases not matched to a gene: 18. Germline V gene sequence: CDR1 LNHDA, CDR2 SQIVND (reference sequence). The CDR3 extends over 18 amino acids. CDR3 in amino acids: CASSIAAPGTGWVEAQHF. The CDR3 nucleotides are TGTGCCAGTAGTATAGCCGCGCCCGGGACAGGGTGGGTTGAAGCCCAGCATTTT.

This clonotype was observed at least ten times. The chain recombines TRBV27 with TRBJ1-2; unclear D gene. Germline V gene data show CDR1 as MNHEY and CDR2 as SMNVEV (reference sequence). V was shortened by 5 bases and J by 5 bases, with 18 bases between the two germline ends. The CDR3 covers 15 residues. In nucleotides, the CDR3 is TGTGCCAGCAGTCCTGAGAGAGATCCACTTTATGGCTACACCTTC. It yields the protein CASSPERDPLYGYTF.

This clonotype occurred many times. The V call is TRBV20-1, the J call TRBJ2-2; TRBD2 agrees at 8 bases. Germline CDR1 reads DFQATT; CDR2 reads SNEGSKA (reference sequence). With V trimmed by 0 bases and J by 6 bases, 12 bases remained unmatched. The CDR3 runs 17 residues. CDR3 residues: CSARDGSGIVVAGELFF. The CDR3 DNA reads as TGCAGTGCTAGAGATGGTAGCGGGATCGTGGTAGCCGGGGAGCTGTTTTTT.

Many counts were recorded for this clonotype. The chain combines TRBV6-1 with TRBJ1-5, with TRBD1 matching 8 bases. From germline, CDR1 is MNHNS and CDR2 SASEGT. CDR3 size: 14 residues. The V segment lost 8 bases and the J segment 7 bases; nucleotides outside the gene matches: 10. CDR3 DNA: TGTGCCAGCGGCTTGGACAGGGAGACCCAGCCCCAGCATTTT. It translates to CASGLDRETQPQHF.

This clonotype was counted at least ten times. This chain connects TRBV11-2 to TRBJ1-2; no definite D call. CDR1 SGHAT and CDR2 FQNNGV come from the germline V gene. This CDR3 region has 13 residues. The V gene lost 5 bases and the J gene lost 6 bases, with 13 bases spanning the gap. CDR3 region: CASSLPEADGYTF. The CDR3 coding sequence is TGTGCCAGCAGCCTCCCGGAGGCTGATGGCTACACCTTC.

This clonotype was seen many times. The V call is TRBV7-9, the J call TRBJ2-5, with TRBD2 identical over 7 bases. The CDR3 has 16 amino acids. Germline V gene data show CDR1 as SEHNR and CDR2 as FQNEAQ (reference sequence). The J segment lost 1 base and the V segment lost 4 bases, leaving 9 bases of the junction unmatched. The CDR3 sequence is CASSSLRGGRQETQYF. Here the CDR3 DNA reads TGTGCCAGCAGCTCCCTGCGCGGGGGTCGCCAAGAGACCCAGTACTTC. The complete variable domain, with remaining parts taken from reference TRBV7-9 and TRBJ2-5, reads DTGVSQNPRHKITKRGQNVTFRCDPISEHNRLYWYRQTLGQGPEFLTYFQNEAQLEKSRLLSDRFSAERPKGSFSTLEIQRTEQGDSAMYLCASSSLRGGRQETQYFGPGTRLLVL.

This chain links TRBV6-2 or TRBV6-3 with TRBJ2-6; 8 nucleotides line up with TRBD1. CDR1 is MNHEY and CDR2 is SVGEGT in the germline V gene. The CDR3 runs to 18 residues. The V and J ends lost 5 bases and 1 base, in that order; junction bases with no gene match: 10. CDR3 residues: CASSLGQGGTSGANVLTF. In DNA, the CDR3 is TGTGCCAGCAGTCTTGGACAGGGAGGAACGTCTGGGGCCAACGTCCTGACTTTC.

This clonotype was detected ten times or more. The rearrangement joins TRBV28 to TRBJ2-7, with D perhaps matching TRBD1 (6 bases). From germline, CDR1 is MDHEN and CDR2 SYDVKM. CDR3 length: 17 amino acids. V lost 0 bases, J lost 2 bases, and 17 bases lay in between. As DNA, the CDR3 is TGTGCCAGCAGTTTATGGGGGGCACAGGGTGGAACCTACGAGCAGTACTTC. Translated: CASSLWGAQGGTYEQYF.

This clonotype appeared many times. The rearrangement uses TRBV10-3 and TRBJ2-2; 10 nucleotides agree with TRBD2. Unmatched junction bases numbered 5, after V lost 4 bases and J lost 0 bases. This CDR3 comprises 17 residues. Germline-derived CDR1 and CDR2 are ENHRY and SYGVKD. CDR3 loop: CAISGLTSGANTGELFF. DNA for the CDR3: TGTGCCATCAGTGGCCTAACTAGCGGGGCGAACACCGGGGAGCTGTTTTTT.

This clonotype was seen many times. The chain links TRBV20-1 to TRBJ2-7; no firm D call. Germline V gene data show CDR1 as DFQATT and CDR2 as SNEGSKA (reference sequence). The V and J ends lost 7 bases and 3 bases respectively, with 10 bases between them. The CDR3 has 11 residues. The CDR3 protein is CSVSRSYEQYF. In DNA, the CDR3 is TGCAGTGTGTCTAGGAGCTACGAGCAGTACTTC.

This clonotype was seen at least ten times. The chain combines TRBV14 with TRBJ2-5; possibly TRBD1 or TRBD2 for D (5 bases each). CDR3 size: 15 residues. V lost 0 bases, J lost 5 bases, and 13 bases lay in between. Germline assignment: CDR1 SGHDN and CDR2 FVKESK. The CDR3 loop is CASSQEGTPKETQYF. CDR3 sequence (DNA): TGTGCCAGCAGCCAAGAGGGGACGCCGAAGGAGACCCAGTACTTC.

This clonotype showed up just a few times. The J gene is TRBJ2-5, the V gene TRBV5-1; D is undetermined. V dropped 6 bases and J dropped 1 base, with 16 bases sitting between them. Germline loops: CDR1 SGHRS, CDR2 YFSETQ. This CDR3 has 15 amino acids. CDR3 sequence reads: CASTRTSTLQETQYF. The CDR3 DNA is TGCGCCAGCACGCGAACGTCCACCCTCCAAGAGACCCAGTACTTC.

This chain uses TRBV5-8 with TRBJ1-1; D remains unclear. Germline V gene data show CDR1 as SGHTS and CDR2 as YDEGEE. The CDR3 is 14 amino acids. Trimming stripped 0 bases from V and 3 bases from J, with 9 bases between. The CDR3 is CASSLVWVHTEAFF. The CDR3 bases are TGTGCCAGCAGCTTGGTTTGGGTGCACACTGAAGCTTTCTTT.

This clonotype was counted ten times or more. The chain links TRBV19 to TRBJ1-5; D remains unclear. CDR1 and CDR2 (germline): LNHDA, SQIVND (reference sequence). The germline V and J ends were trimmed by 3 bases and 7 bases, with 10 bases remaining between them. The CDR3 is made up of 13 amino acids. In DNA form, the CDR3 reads TGTGCCAGTAGTATTACCCAGGTCCAGCCCCAGCATTTT. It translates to CASSITQVQPQHF.

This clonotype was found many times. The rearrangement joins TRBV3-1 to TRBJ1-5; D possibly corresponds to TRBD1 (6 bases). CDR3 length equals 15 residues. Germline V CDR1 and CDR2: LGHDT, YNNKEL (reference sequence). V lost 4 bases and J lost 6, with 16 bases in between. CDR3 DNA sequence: TGTGCCAGCAGCCTTTCCGTTACAGGGTCTCAGCCCCAGCATTTT. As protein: CASSLSVTGSQPQHF.

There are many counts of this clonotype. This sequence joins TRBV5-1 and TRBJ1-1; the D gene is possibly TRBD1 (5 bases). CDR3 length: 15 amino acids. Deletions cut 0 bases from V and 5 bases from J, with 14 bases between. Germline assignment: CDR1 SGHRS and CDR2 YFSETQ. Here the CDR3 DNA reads TGCGCCAGCAGCTTGGGGTCAACTGGGGGGACTGAAGCTTTCTTT. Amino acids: CASSLGSTGGTEAFF.

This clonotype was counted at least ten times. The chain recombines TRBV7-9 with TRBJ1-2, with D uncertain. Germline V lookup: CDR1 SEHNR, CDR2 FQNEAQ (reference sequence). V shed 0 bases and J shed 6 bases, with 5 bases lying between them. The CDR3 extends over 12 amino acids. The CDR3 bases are TGTGCCAGCAGCTTAGCGCCGGATGGCTACACCTTC. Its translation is CASSLAPDGYTF.

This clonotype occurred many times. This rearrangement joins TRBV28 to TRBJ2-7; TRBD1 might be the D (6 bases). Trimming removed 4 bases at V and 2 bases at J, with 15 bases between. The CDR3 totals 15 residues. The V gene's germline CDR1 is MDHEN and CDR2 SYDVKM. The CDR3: CASSSGTTYPYEQYF. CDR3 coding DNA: TGTGCCAGCAGTTCCGGGACAACATACCCCTACGAGCAGTACTTC.

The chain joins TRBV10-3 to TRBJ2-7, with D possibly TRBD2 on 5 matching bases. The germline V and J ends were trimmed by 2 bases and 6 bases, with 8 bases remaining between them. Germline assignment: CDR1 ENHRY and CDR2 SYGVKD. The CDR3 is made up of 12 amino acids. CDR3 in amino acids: CAISETSPEQYF. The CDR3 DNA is TGTGCCATCAGTGAGACTAGTCCCGAGCAGTACTTC.

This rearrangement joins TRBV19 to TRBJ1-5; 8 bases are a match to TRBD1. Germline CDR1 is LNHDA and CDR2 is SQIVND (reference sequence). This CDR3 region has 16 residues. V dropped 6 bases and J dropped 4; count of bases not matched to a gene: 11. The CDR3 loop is CASSSPQGGINQPQHF. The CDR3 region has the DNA TGTGCCAGTAGCTCGCCACAGGGGGGAATAAATCAGCCCCAGCATTTT.

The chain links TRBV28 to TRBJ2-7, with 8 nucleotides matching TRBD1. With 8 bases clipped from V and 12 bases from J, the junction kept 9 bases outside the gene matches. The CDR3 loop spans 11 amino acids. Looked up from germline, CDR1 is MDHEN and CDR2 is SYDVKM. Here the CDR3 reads CASRGTGPTYF. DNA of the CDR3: TGTGCCAGCCGAGGGACAGGCCCGACGTACTTC.

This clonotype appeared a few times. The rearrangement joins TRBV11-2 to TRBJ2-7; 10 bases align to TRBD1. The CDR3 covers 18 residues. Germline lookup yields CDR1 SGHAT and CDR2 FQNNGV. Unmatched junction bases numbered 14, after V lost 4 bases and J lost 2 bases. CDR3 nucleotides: TGTGCCAGCAGCTCCAGGACAGGGGGACGTTCTTATCCCTACGAGCAGTACTTC. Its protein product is CASSSRTGGRSYPYEQYF.

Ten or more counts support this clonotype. CDR3 in DNA: TGTGCCATCAGTAGAGATACGAACACCGGGGAGCTGTTTTTT. Translation: CAISRDTNTGELFF. The chain employs TRBV10-3 and TRBJ2-2; D is unclear. Germline CDR1 and CDR2: ENHRY and SYGVKD. V was shortened by 5 bases and J by 0 bases, with 7 bases between the two germline ends. The CDR3 consists of 14 residues.

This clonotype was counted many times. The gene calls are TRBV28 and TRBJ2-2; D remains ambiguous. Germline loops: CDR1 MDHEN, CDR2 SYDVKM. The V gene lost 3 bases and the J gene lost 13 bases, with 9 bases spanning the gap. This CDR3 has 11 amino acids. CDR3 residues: CASSFQRGLFF. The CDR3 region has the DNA TGTGCCAGCAGTTTTCAACGTGGGCTGTTTTTT.

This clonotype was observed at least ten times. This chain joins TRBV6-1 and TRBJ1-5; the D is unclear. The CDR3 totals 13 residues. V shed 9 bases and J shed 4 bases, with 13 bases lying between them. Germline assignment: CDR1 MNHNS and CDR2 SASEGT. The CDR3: CASTFASNQPQHF. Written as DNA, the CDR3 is TGTGCCAGTACGTTTGCCTCTAATCAGCCCCAGCATTTT.

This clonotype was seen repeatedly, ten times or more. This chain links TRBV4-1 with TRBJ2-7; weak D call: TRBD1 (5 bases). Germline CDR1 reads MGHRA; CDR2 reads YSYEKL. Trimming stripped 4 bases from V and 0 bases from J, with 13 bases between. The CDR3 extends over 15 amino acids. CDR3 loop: CASSPDSASSYEQYF. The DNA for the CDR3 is TGCGCCAGCAGCCCTGACAGTGCTAGCTCCTACGAGCAGTACTTC.

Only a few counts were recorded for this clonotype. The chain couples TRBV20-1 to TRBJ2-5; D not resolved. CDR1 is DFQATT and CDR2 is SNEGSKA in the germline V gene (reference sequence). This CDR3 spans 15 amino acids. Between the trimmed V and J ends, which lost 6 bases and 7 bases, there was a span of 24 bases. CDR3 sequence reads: CSAEPTREPFRTQYF. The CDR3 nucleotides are TGCAGTGCCGAGCCTACAAGGGAACCATTTAGGACCCAGTACTTC.